Below are 4 T cell receptor beta chains sequenced from a single sample in a study of blood T cell repertoires in COVID-19. TCRdb keeps only in-frame clones here, not all; method: immunoSEQ multiplex PCR. The repertoire consists of approximately 97,000 clones, with around 90% occurring once and the leading ten covering around 5.3%. The material sequenced was peripheral blood. These receptors came from a woman aged 45-65 years with COVID-19, enrolled during active disease.

The rearrangement links TRBV5-8 to TRBJ2-7, with D possibly being TRBD2 (5 bases). Trimming shortened V by 4 bases and J by 12 bases, and 14 bases separated the two germline ends. The V gene's germline CDR1 is SGHTS and CDR2 YDEGEE. This CDR3 is 11 amino acids long. The DNA for the CDR3 is TGTGCCAGCAGCCTGGAGAGGGCGCGGTACTTC. The encoded protein is CASSLERARYF. The full variable domain, its missing parts supplied by reference TRBV5-8 and TRBJ2-7, is EAGVTQSPTHLIKTRGQQATLRCSPISGHTSVYWYQQALGLGLQFLLWYDEGEERNRGNFPPRFSGRQFPNYSSELNVNALELEDSALYLCASSLERARYFGPGTRLTVT.

The chain combines TRBV3-1 (or the pseudogene TRBV3-2) with TRBJ2-3; TRBD2 matches at 12 bases. Germline CDR1 is LGHDT and CDR2 is YNNKEL (reference sequence). The CDR3 contains 17 residues. J was trimmed by 8 bases and V by 3 bases; bases with no gene match: 12. CDR3 region: CASSHPSGGGPGGTQYF. DNA of the CDR3: TGTGCCAGCAGCCACCCTAGCGGGGGGGGCCCGGGAGGTACGCAGTATTTT.

The V call is TRBV4-1, the J call TRBJ1-5; TRBD1 might be the D (5 bases). The V end lost 3 bases, the J end lost 2 bases, and 11 bases lay between the germline ends. This CDR3 comprises 15 residues. Germline V gives CDR1 MGHRA, CDR2 YSYEKL. The CDR3 reads CASSHPARGNQPQHF. The CDR3, as DNA: TGCGCCAGCAGCCACCCTGCCAGGGGCAATCAGCCCCAGCATTTT.

The chain joins TRBV5-4 to TRBJ2-5; 7 nucleotides align to TRBD2. The CDR3 is made up of 16 amino acids. The germline gives CDR1 SGHNT, CDR2 YYREEE (reference sequence). The ends lost 0 bases at V and 4 bases at J; junction bases unmatched: 9. CDR3 nucleotide sequence: TGTGCCAGCAGCTTGGCGGGGGGAGGAGGAAGAGAGACCCAGTACTTC. Translation gives CASSLAGGGGRETQYF.